The present T cell receptor (beta chain) was sequenced within a study of shared clonotypes between healthy human individuals. Only in-frame clones appear in the TCRdb table, and some are missing; sequencing was by immunoSEQ multiplex PCR. The top ten clones hold approximately 0.44% of a sample with approximately 1,500,000 clones, 95% to 99% of them seen once. This sequence originates from a man under 40 in good health. Material: naive CD4+ T cells sorted from blood. Subset in this sample: CD45RA+ positively selected.

CDR3: CSVGQGANYGYTF. DNA of the CDR3: TGCAGCGTTGGGCAGGGAGCTAACTATGGCTACACCTTC. This chain joins TRBV29-1 and TRBJ1-2, with D possibly TRBD1 on 5 matching bases. This CDR3 contains 13 residues. Germline CDR1 is SQVTM and CDR2 is ANQGSEA. V lost 4 bases and J lost 0, with 9 bases in between.